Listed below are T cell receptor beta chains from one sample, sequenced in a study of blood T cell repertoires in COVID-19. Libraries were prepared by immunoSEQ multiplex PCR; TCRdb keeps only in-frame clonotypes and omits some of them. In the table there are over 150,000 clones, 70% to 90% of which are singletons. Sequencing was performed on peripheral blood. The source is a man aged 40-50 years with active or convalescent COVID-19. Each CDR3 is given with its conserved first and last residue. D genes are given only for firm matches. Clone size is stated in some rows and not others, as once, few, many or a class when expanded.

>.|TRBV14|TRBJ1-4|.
TGTGCCAGCAGCCAGTCCGGGAATACGAAAAAACTGTTTTTT
CASSQSGNTKKLFF
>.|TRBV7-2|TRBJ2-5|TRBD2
TGTGCCAGCACCCCGGGACTAGCCGGAGAGACCCAGTACTTC
CASTPGLAGETQYF
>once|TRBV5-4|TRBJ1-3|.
TGTGCCAGCAGCGTGGATACAGGCAATCCCGGAAACACCATATATTTT
CASSVDTGNPGNTIYF
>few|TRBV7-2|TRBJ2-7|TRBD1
TGTGCCAGCAACCGGGACAGGGTTGGCGAGCAGTACTTC
CASNRDRVGEQYF
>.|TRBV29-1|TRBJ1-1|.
TGCAGCGTTGAGAGGAGGGGCACTGAAGCTTTCTTT
CSVERRGTEAFF
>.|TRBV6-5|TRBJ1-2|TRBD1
TGTGCCAGCAGACTACAGGGGGCGGATGGCTACACCTTC
CASRLQGADGYTF
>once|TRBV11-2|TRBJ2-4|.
TGTGCCAGCAGCTCACTATTAGGACGGGGAATAGCCAAAAACATTCAGTACTTC
CASSSLLGRGIAKNIQYF
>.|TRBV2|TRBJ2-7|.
TGTGCCAGCAGGATGGGCAGCTACGAGCAGTACTTC
CASRMGSYEQYF
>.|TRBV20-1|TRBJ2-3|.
TGCAGTGCTGTTGAGGCAGATACGCAGTATTTT
CSAVEADTQYF
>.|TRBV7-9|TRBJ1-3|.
TGTGCCAGCAGCGCCGACAATGGAAACACCATATATTTT
CASSADNGNTIYF
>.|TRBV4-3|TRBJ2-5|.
TGCGCCAGCAGCCAAGATGCTGGGGCCCAAGAGACCCAGTACTTC
CASSQDAGAQETQYF
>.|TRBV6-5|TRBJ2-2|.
TGTGCCACCTCACAGGGACACGGGGAGCTGTTTTTT
CATSQGHGELFF
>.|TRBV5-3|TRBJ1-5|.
TGTGCCAGAAGCTTGCCAGTTGGGCCCTATAGCAATCAGCCCCAGCATTTT
CARSLPVGPYSNQPQHF
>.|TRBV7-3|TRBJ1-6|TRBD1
TGTGCCAGCAGCCGAGGACAGGGTGTGTCACCCCTCCACTTT
CASSRGQGVSPLHF
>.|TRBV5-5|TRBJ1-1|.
TGTGCCAGCAGCTTGGCCCAGGGCATTATGAACACTGAAGCTTTCTTT
CASSLAQGIMNTEAFF
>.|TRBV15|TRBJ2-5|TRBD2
TGTGCCACCAGCAGTCGACGATTAGCGGGGGGGCGGGAGACCCAGTACTTC
CATSSRRLAGGRETQYF
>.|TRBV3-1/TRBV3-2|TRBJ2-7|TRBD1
TGTGCCAGCAGCCTTACAACAGGGGGTGAGCAGTACTTC
CASSLTTGGEQYF
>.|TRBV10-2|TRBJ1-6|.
TGCGCCAGCAGTGAGTATCGTCAGGGGAATTCACCCCTCCACTTT
CASSEYRQGNSPLHF
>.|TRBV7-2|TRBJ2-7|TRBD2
TGTGCCAACAGACCCGGGGGGGCCTACGAGCAGTACTTC
CANRPGGAYEQYF
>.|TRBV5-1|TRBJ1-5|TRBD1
TGCGCCAGCAGCTTGGGGGGACAGGGACATCAGCCCCAGCATTTT
CASSLGGQGHQPQHF
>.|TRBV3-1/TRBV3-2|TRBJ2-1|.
TGTGCCAGCAGCCAAGACGGGGGGCCCTACAATGAGCAGTTCTTC
CASSQDGGPYNEQFF
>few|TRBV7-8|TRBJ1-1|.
TGTGCCAGCAGCTTAGGAGCCAACACTGAAGCTTTCTTT
CASSLGANTEAFF
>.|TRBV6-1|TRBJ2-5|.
TGTGCCAGCAGTGAAACGGGCCGACTAGTAATGCAGACCCAGTACTTC
CASSETGRLVMQTQYF
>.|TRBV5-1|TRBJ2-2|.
TGCGCCAGCAGCCCGGCGGAGCCAGATGCGAACACCGGGGAGCTGTTTTTT
CASSPAEPDANTGELFF
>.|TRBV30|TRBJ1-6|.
TGTGCCTGGAGTCTAGGGGGCTCCTATAATTCACCCCTCCACTTT
CAWSLGGSYNSPLHF
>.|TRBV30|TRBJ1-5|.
TGTGCCTGGAGTTTCACCGGAGATCAGCCCCAGCATTTT
CAWSFTGDQPQHF
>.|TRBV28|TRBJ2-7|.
TGTGCCAGCCACGGGGGACCCTACGAGCAGTACTTC
CASHGGPYEQYF
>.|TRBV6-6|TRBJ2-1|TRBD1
TGTGCCAGCAGGAGAGGGACAGCCCTTTTCAATGAGCAGTTCTTC
CASRRGTALFNEQFF
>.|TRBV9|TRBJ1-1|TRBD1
TGTGCCAGCAGCGCCGGACAGGGCACTGAAGCTTTCTTT
CASSAGQGTEAFF
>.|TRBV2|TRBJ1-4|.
TGTGCCAGCACTTTGGCCCTGAATGAAAAACTGTTTTTT
CASTLALNEKLFF
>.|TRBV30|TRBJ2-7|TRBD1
TGTGCCTGGACCCTGGACAGGGGGAAGCAGTACTTC
CAWTLDRGKQYF
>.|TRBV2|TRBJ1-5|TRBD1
TGTGCCAGTAGACAGGGTAGTCAGCCCCAGCATTTT
CASRQGSQPQHF
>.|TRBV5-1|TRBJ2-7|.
TGCGCCAGCAGCTTGGCGGGACAAAAGTACGAGCAGTACTTC
CASSLAGQKYEQYF
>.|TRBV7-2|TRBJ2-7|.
TGTGCCAGCGGCGAGCGCAGCGCCTACTACGAGCAGTACTTC
CASGERSAYYEQYF
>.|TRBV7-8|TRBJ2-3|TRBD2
TGTGCCAGCAGCCTAACCTTGGGAGGAGCGGGGCTTACAGATACGCAGTATTTT
CASSLTLGGAGLTDTQYF
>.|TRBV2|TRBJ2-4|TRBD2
TGTGCCACCACCCCGGGGGGGCCGGGATTGAACATTCAGTACTTC
CATTPGGPGLNIQYF
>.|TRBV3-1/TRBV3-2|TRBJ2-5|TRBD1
TGTGCCAGCAGCCAAGAAATAGGACAGGGAGAGACCCAGTACTTC
CASSQEIGQGETQYF
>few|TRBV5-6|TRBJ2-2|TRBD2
TGTGCCAGCAGCCCCTTTACTAGCGGGGGACCCGGGGAGCTGTTTTTT
CASSPFTSGGPGELFF
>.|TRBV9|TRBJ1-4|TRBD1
TGTGCCAGCAGCTCCCCCCCGGGACAGGAGGATGAAAAACTGTTTTTT
CASSSPPGQEDEKLFF
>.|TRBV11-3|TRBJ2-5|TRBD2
TGTGCCAGCAGCTATGGGACTAGCGGGGCCCAAGAGACCCAGTACTTC
CASSYGTSGAQETQYF
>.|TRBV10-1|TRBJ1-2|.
TGCGCCAGCAGTGAGTCGAAACAGAAGAACTATGGCTACACCTTC
CASSESKQKNYGYTF
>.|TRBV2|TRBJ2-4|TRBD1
TGTGCCAGCAGAGAGGGGGCAAACATTCAGTACTTC
CASREGANIQYF
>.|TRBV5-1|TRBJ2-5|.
TGCGCCAGCAGCTTGGGGACTTTTCAAGAGACCCAGTACTTC
CASSLGTFQETQYF
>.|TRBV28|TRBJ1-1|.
TGTGCCAGCCATTCAGGCAGCCAACTGAACACTGAAGCTTTCTTT
CASHSGSQLNTEAFF
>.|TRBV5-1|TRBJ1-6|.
TGCGCCAGCAGTCCTGCGGGACGGACCTATTCACCCCTCCACTTT
CASSPAGRTYSPLHF
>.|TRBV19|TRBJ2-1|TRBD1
TGTGCCAGTAGTATCAGGGGGTCGTACAATGAGCAGTTCTTC
CASSIRGSYNEQFF
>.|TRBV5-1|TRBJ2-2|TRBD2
TGCGCCAGCAGCTTGTCTGGCGGGGGGACCGGGGAGCTGTTTTTT
CASSLSGGGTGELFF
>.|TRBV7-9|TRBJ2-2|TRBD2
TGTGCCAGCAGCTTAGCAGCGGGATACGGCACCGGGGAGCTGTTTTTT
CASSLAAGYGTGELFF
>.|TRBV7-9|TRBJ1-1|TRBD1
TGTGCCAGCAGCCAGGACAGGGACACTGAAGCTTTCTTT
CASSQDRDTEAFF
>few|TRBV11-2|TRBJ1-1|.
TGTGCCAGCAGCTTACTTCTTAGCACTGAAGCTTTCTTT
CASSLLLSTEAFF
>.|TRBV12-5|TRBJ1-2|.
TGTGCTAGTGGTTCCCCTCAGGGTTTGGGAACTAACTATGGCTACACCTTC
CASGSPQGLGTNYGYTF
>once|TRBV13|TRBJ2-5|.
TGTGCCAGCAGCCGCCCTCAGCGGGAGACCCAGTACTTC
CASSRPQRETQYF